The T cell receptor beta chain under discussion was sequenced for a study of tumor-infiltrating lymphocytes in primary liver carcinoma. Study in general: Sample yields of productive TCRbeta reads, ranging from roughly 3.5 to 7.13 million, were similar across tissue types.

As to this clonotype: A much bigger clone sits one base away, suggesting this may be a read error.

The input was 450 to 550 ng total RNA; TCR beta cDNA was made from it with a constant-region primer. What produced the TCR beta libraries was three nested multiplex PCR rounds using slightly modified ARM-PCR. The first two PCR rounds used TRBV1-TRBV30 forward primers with a C-beta reverse primer, roughly 10 cycles each. TCRdb re-called the multiplex PCR reads with MiXCR, one entry per CDR3 protein. The sample includes 55,000 or so distinct CDR3 sequences, about two thirds of them seen just once. This CDR3 region has 14 residues. Germline CDR1 reads MNHEY; CDR2 reads SVGAGI. With 4 bases clipped from V and 9 bases from J, the junction kept 9 bases outside the gene matches. Co-extracting RNA and DNA was done with about 20-33 mg of unsorted bulk tissue as input. Patients were chronically HBV-infected and treatment-naive. Per tumor, sampling covered five separate regions. All tumor specimens exceeded 75% viable tumor cells.

Sequenced sample: liver tumor tissue from sampling region 2. Subset meaning: tumor region T2, inferior pole. The gene calls are TRBV6-5 and TRBJ2-7, with TRBD2 matching over 10 bases. The TCR sequence derives from a man aged 35 to 55 with primary liver carcinoma and hepatitis B virus infection. CDR3 DNA sequence: TGTGCCAGCAGTTCTTCAGCGGGAGGGGGCGTGCAGTACTTC. This translates into CASSSSAGGGVQYF.